These 16 T cell receptor beta chains were all obtained from the same sample, sequenced in a study of blood T cell repertoires in COVID-19. Repertoires were generated with immunoSEQ multiplex PCR, while TCRdb's copy carries only in-frame clones and drops some. The data show 100,000 to 120,000 clones, 85% to 90% seen once. Sequenced sample: peripheral blood. The receptors were gathered from a woman aged 50 to 65 with acute or convalescent COVID-19.

The chain links TRBV7-9 to TRBJ1-2, with D uncertain. Germline loops: CDR1 SEHNR, CDR2 FQNEAQ (reference sequence). Trimming removed 6 bases at V and 3 bases at J, with 8 bases between. This CDR3 comprises 12 residues. CDR3 nucleotide sequence: TGTGCCAGCAGTACAGCGGACTATGGCTACACCTTC. Amino acid sequence: CASSTADYGYTF.

A few counts support this clone. V and J are TRBV5-5 and TRBJ1-6, with TRBD1 identical over 8 bases. The CDR3 runs to 15 residues. Germline V lookup: CDR1 SGHKS, CDR2 YYEKEE (reference sequence). Trimming removed 1 base from V and 8 bases from J; junction bases left unmatched: 5. CDR3 amino acids: CASSLHETGDSPLHF. The CDR3 DNA reads TGTGCCAGCAGCTTGCACGAGACAGGGGATTCACCCCTCCACTTT.

This clone was observed once. The chain is built from TRBV28 and TRBJ1-3; TRBD1 matches 8 bases. This CDR3 spans 15 amino acids. Per germline, CDR1 MDHEN and CDR2 SYDVKM. J lost 4 bases, V lost 6 bases, and 8 bases had no gene match. CDR3 bases: TGTGCCAGCAGCCCTACAGGGGGTAGGGGAAACACCATATATTTT. It encodes CASSPTGGRGNTIYF.

In this sample, this clone turned up a few times. The chain has TRBV10-3 and TRBJ1-4, with 8 bases lining up with TRBD1. V dropped 5 bases and J dropped 4; count of bases not matched to a gene: 6. Germline CDR1 ENHRY, CDR2 SYGVKD. This CDR3 has 15 amino acids. CDR3 in amino acids: CAISQTGDDNEKLFF. CDR3 DNA sequence: TGTGCCATCAGTCAGACAGGGGACGATAATGAAAAACTGTTTTTT.

The V gene is TRBV6-5, the J gene TRBJ2-7, with D possibly matching TRBD1 (5 bases). The V end was cut by 2 bases, the J end by 2 bases, with 13 bases between. CDR3 length equals 15 residues. Germline CDR1 and CDR2: MNHEY and SVGAGI. The CDR3 reads CASSYLDTGPYEQYF. The DNA of the CDR3 is TGTGCCAGCAGTTACCTGGACACGGGCCCCTACGAGCAGTACTTC.

The chain carries TRBV18 and TRBJ1-6; D unclear. Trimming stripped 5 bases from V and 5 bases from J, with 10 bases between. This CDR3 has 14 residues. Germline CDR1 reads KGHSH; CDR2 reads LQKENI. The CDR3 here is CASSAYTDNSPLHF. The CDR3 DNA reads TGTGCCAGCTCAGCGTATACTGATAATTCACCCCTCCACTTT.

This chain uses TRBV28 with TRBJ2-5; D possibly corresponds to TRBD2 (6 bases). V dropped 2 bases and J dropped 5 bases, with 12 bases sitting between them. The CDR3 sequence is 14 residues long. Looked up from germline, CDR1 is MDHEN and CDR2 is SYDVKM. CDR3 nucleotide sequence: TGTGCCAGCAGTTTACGGGTACGGGGGGAGACCCAGTACTTC. This sequence encodes CASSLRVRGETQYF.

The chain combines TRBV12-3 or TRBV12-4 with TRBJ2-3; 7 nucleotides agree with TRBD1. The CDR3 is 13 residues long. V trimming: 5 bases; J trimming: 4 bases; junction bases outside the gene matches: 3. The CDR3 nucleotides are TGTGCCAGCAGTACCGACAGGGCAGATACGCAGTATTTT. Amino acid sequence: CASSTDRADTQYF.

The V call is TRBV28, the J call TRBJ1-1; 11 nucleotides agree with TRBD1. Unmatched junction bases numbered 13, after V lost 6 bases and J lost 10 bases. The CDR3 is 15 amino acids. CDR1 is MDHEN and CDR2 is SYDVKM in the germline V gene. The CDR3 bases are TGTGCCAGCAGAACCGGGACAGGGGGAAGAATGGGAGCTTTCTTT. Translation: CASRTGTGGRMGAFF.

This chain joins TRBV19 and TRBJ2-3, with 7 bases that match TRBD1. The CDR3 loop spans 13 amino acids. Per germline, CDR1 LNHDA and CDR2 SQIVND (reference sequence). V lost 3 bases to trimming and J lost 4 bases; unmatched junction nucleotides: 1. In nucleotides, the CDR3 is TGTGCCAGTAGTATCCAGGGGGCAGATACGCAGTATTTT. It translates to CASSIQGADTQYF.

The chain uses TRBV28 and TRBJ2-1; 11 bases align to TRBD2. The ends lost 7 bases at V and 4 bases at J; junction bases unmatched: 3. The CDR3 runs 14 residues. Per germline, CDR1 MDHEN and CDR2 SYDVKM. CDR3: CASTVAGGYNEQFF. DNA of the CDR3: TGTGCCAGCACCGTAGCGGGAGGGTACAATGAGCAGTTCTTC.

The rearrangement joins TRBV2 to TRBJ1-2, with D tentatively TRBD1 (6 bases). V was pared by 5 bases and J by 1 base, with 17 bases between. The CDR3 spans 16 residues. The germline V gene has CDR1 SNHLY and CDR2 FYNNEI. The CDR3 nucleotides read TGTGCCAGCAGTCTCCTCAGGACAGCGATTAACTATGGCTACACCTTC. Protein sequence: CASSLLRTAINYGYTF.

The chain has TRBV5-8 and TRBJ1-2; 7 nucleotides match TRBD1. V shed 0 bases and J 2 bases; nucleotides not matched to a gene: 4. Germline V gene data show CDR1 as SGHTS and CDR2 as YDEGEE. The CDR3 is 15 residues long. The CDR3 region has the DNA TGTGCCAGCAGCTTGGCACCACAGGGGAACTATGGCTACACCTTC. Translation gives CASSLAPQGNYGYTF.

The CDR3 loop reads CATSQNRGNTDTQYF. The CDR3 coding sequence is TGTGCCACCAGCCAAAACAGGGGGAACACAGATACGCAGTATTTT. The chain joins TRBV15 to TRBJ2-3; 8 nucleotides line up with TRBD1. The CDR3 runs to 15 residues. V lost 5 bases and J lost 2; bases outside the gene matches: 6. Per germline, CDR1 LNHNV and CDR2 YYDKDF (reference sequence).

This sequence joins TRBV7-7 and TRBJ2-1, with D possibly being TRBD2 (6 bases). The CDR3 is 16 amino acids. Trimming pared 5 bases from V and 5 bases from J, leaving 19 bases between. The germline V gene encodes CDR1 SSHAT and CDR2 FNYEAQ (reference sequence). CDR3 in DNA: TGTGCCAGCAGCCGAGGGTTCGGGACTCAGGACAATGAGCAGTTCTTC. Translated: CASSRGFGTQDNEQFF.

There are a few counts of this clone. The chain carries TRBV6-5 and TRBJ2-2; a possible D gene is TRBD2 (6 bases). Germline lookup yields CDR1 MNHEY and CDR2 SVGAGI. The CDR3 contains 14 residues. The V end was cut by 7 bases, the J end by 4 bases, with 13 bases between. The CDR3 region is CASKLGGITGELFF. Written as DNA, the CDR3 is TGTGCCAGCAAATTAGGCGGGATCACCGGGGAGCTGTTTTTT.